This T cell receptor (beta chain) was sequenced for a study of beta chain features in type 1 diabetes. Across the study: Across every sample, 107,917,701 sorted cells were examined in total.

The CDR3 contains 15 residues. Trimming removed 5 bases from V and 5 bases from J; junction bases left unmatched: 8. Germline V gene data show CDR1 as KGHSH and CDR2 as LQKENI. Sequenced material consisted of expressed TCRB transcripts (all of the isolated RNA was reverse transcribed). Libraries were prepared by immunoSEQ multiplex PCR; TCRdb keeps only in-frame clonotypes and omits some of them. The sample shows around 140,000 clones, 9% of them seen only once. Only a few counts were recorded for this clone. Its target is not known. Points from the study as a whole: All four CD4+ subsets from Type 1 diabetes patients carried moderately but significantly shorter TCRB CDR3s.

The TCR comes from a man aged 25 to 45 with type 1 diabetes. Sequenced sample: central memory CD4+ T cells from blood. The chain couples TRBV18 to TRBJ2-1; 8 bases fit TRBD2. CDR3 sequence reads: CASSAGTRGNNEQFF. For the CDR3, the DNA is TGTGCCAGCTCAGCCGGGACTAGAGGAAACAATGAGCAGTTCTTC.